This paragraph reports one TCR beta chain. No antigen is known for it. These data belong to a study of CD8+ T cells in alopecia areata. Findings and limits, study-wide: Higher clonality was seen in lesional scalp than in normal scalp, especially in alopecia totalis/universalis.

Once RNA had been extracted, it was reverse transcribed into cDNA to act as the sequencing template. Measured with immunoSEQ multiplex PCR; TCRdb has only the in-frame clones, and not every one. The profile shows approximately 57,000 clones, around 96% of them singletons. The germline CDR1 and CDR2 sequences are SGHAT and FQNNGV. Trimming cost V 2 bases and J 5 bases; bases outside gene matches: 4. The CDR3 loop spans 15 amino acids. The TCR comes from a human donor with alopecia areata. The starting material was CD8+ T cells sorted from blood, obtained at week 0. The genes are TRBV11-2 and TRBJ2-1; 9 bases line up with TRBD2. The CDR3: CASSLSAGGNNEQFF. The CDR3 nucleotides are TGTGCCAGCAGCTTATCGGCGGGGGGGAACAATGAGCAGTTCTTC.